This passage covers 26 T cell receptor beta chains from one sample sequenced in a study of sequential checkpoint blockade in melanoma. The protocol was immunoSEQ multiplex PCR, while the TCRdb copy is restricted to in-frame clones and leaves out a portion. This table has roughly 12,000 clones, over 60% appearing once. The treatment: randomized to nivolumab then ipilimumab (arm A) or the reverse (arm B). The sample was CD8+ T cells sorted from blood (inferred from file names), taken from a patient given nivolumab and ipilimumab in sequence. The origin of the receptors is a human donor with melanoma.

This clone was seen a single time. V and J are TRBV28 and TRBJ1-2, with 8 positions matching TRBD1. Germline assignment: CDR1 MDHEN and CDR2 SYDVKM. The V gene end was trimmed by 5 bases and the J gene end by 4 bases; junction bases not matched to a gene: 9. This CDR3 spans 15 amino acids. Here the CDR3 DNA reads TGTGCCAGCAGTCCCCGGACAGGGTCTAGCTATGGCTACACCTTC. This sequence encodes CASSPRTGSSYGYTF.

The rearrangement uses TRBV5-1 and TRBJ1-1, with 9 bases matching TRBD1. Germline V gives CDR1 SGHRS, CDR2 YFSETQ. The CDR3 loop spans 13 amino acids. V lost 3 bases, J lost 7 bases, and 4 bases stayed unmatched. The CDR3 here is CASSWTGAHEAFF. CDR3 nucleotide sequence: TGCGCCAGCAGCTGGACAGGGGCCCATGAAGCTTTCTTT.

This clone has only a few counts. This chain's CDR3 is CATSRAEDSAAYEQYF. The CDR3 DNA sequence: TGTGCCACCAGCAGAGCCGAGGACAGCGCAGCCTACGAGCAGTACTTC. This rearrangement joins TRBV15 to TRBJ2-7, with D maybe TRBD1 (6 bases). This CDR3 has 16 residues. CDR1 is LNHNV and CDR2 is YYDKDF in the germline V gene (reference sequence). Trimming shortened V by 1 base and J by 2 bases, and 15 bases separated the two germline ends. Filled out from reference TRBV15 and TRBJ2-7, the complete variable domain reads DAMVIQNPRYQVTQFGKPVTLSCSQTLNHNVMYWYQQKSSQAPKLLFHYYDKDFNNEADTPDNFQSRRPNTSFCFLDIRSPGLGDTAMYLCATSRAEDSAAYEQYFGPGTRLTVT.

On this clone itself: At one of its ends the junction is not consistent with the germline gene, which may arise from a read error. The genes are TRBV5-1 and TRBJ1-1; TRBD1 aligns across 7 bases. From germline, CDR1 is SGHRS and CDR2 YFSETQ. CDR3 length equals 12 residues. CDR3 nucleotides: TGTGCCAGCAGTACAGGGGACACTGAAGCTTTCTTT. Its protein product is CASSTGDTEAFF.

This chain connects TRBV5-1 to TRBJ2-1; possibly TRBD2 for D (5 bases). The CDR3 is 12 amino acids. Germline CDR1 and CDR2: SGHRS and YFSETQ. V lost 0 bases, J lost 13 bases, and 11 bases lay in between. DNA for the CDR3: TGCGCCAGCAGCTTGGGACTAAGGCTTCAGTTCTTC. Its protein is CASSLGLRLQFF. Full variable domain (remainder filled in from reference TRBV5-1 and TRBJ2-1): KAGVTQTPRYLIKTRGQQVTLSCSPISGHRSVSWYQQTPGQGLQFLFEYFSETQRNKGNFPGRFSGRQFSNSRSEMNVSTLELGDSALYLCASSLGLRLQFFGPGTRLTVL.

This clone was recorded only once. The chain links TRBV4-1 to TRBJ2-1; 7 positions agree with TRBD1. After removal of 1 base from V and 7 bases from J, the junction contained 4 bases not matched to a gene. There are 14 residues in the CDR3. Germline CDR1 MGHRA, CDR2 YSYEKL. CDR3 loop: CASSQVLTGNEQFF. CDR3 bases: TGCGCCAGCAGCCAAGTTTTGACAGGGAATGAGCAGTTCTTC.

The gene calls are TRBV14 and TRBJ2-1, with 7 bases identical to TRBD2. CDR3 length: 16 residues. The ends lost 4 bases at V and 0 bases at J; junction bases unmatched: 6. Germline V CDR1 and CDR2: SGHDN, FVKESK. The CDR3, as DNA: TGTGCCAGCAGCCTCCTGGGGGGGAACTCCTACAATGAGCAGTTCTTC. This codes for CASSLLGGNSYNEQFF.

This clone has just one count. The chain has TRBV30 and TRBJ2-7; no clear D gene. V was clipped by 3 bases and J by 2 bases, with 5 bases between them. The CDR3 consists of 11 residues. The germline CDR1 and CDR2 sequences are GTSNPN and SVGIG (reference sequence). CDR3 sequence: CAWSQTYEQYF. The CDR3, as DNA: TGTGCCTGGAGCCAAACCTACGAGCAGTACTTC.

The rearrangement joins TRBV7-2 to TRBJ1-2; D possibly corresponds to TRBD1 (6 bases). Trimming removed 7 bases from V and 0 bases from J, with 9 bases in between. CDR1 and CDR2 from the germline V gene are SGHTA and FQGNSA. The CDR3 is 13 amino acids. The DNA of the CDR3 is TGTGCCAGCAAGGACAGCACTAACTATGGCTACACCTTC. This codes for CASKDSTNYGYTF.

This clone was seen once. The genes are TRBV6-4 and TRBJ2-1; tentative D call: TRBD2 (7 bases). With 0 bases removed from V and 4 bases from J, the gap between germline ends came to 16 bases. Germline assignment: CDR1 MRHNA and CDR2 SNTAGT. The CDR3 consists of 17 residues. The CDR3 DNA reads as TGTGCCAGCAGTGACTCGGGGGCTAGCGGAGATTACAATGAGCAGTTCTTC. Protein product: CASSDSGASGDYNEQFF.

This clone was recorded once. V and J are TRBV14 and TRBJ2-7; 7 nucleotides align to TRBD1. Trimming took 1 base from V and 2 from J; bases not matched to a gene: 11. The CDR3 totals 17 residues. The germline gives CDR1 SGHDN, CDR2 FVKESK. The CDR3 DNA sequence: TGTGCCAGCAGCCAAGGGGCGTTTGGGGACAGAACCTACGAGCAGTACTTC. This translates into CASSQGAFGDRTYEQYF.

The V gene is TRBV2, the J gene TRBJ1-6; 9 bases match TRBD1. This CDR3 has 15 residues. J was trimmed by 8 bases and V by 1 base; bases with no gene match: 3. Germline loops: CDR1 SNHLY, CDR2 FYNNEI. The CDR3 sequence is CASSEGTGGDSPLHF. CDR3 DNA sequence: TGTGCCAGCAGTGAAGGTACAGGGGGCGATTCACCCCTCCACTTT.

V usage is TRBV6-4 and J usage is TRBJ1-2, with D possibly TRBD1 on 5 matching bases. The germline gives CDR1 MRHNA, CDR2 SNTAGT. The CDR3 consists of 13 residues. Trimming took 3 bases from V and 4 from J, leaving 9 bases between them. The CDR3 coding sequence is TGTGCCAGCAGTGAGCAGGGAGGCTATGGCTACACCTTC. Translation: CASSEQGGYGYTF.

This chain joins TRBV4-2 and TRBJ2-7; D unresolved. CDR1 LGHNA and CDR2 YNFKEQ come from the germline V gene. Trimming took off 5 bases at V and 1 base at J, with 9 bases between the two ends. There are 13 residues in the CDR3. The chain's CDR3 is CASSLTQSYEQYF. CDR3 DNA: TGTGCCAGCAGCTTAACTCAATCCTACGAGCAGTACTTC.

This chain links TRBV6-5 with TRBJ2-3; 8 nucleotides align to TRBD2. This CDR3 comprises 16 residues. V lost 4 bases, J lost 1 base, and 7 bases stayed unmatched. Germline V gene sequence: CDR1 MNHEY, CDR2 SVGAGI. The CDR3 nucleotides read TGTGCCAGCAGTTCCCAAGCGGGAGCAGGCACAGATACGCAGTATTTT. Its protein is CASSSQAGAGTDTQYF.

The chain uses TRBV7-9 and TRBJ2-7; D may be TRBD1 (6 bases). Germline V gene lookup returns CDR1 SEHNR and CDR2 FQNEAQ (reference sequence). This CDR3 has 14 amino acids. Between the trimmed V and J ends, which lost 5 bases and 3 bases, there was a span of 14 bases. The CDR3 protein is CASSQTGKIYEQYF. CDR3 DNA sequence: TGTGCCAGCAGCCAAACAGGGAAAATCTACGAGCAGTACTTC.

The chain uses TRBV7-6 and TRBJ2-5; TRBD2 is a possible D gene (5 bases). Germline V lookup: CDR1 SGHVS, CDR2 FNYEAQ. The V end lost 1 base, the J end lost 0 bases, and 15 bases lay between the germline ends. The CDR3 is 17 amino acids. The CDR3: CASSLEGSPGYQETQYF. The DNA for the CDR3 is TGTGCCAGCAGCTTAGAGGGCAGTCCGGGGTACCAAGAGACCCAGTACTTC.

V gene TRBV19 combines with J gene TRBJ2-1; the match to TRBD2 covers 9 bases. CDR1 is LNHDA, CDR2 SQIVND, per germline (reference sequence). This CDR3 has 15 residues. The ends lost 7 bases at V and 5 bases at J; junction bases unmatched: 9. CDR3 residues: CASNTQLAGNNEQFF. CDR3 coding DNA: TGTGCCAGTAATACCCAGCTAGCGGGGAACAATGAGCAGTTCTTC.

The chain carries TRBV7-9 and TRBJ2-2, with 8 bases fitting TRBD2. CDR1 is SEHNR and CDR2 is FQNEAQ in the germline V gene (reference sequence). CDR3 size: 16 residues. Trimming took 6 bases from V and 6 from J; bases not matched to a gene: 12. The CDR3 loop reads CASRRSEREISGELFF. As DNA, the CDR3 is TGTGCCAGCAGGCGATCGGAGCGGGAGATTTCCGGGGAGCTGTTTTTT.

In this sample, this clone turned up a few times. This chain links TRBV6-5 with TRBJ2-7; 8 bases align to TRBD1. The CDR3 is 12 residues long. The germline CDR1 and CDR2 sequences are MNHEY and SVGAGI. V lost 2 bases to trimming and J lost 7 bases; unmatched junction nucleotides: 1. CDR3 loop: CASSYGDREQYF. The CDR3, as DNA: TGTGCCAGCAGTTACGGGGACAGGGAGCAGTACTTC.

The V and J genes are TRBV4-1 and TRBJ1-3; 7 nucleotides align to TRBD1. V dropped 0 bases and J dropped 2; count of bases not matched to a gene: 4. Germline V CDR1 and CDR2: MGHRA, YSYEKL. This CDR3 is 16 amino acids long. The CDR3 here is CASSQDTGTAGNTIYF. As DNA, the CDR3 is TGCGCCAGCAGCCAAGATACCGGGACAGCTGGAAACACCATATATTTT.

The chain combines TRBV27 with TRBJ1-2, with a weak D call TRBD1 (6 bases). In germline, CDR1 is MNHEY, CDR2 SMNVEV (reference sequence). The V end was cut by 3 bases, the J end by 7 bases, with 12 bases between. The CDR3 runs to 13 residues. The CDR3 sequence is CASSLPDRIGYTF. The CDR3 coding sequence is TGTGCCAGCAGTTTGCCCGACAGGATTGGCTACACCTTC.

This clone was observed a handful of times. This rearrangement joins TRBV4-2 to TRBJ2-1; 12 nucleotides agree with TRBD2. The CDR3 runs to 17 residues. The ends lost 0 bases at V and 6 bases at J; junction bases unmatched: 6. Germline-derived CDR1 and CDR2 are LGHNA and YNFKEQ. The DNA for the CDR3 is TGTGCCAGCAGCCAAGAAACGTCTAGCGGGGGGGCCAATGAGCAGTTCTTC. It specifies CASSQETSSGGANEQFF.

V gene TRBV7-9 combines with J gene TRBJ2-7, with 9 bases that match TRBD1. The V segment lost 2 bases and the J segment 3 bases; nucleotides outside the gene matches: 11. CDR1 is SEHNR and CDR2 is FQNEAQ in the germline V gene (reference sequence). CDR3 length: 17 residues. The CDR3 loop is CASSLSETGTGYYEQYF. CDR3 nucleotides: TGTGCCAGCAGCTTATCCGAAACCGGGACAGGGTACTACGAGCAGTACTTC.

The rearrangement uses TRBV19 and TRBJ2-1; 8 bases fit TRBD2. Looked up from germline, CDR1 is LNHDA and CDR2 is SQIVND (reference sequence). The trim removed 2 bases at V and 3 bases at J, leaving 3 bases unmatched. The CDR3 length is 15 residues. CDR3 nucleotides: TGTGCCAGTAGTATATCCAGCGGGGGCTACAATGAGCAGTTCTTC. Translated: CASSISSGGYNEQFF.

CDR3 DNA: TGTGCCAGCAGTCCCCTGGACACTCCCTATGGCTACACCTTC. This gives the protein CASSPLDTPYGYTF. V and J are TRBV28 and TRBJ1-2; D is perhaps TRBD1 (5 bases). V was pared by 5 bases and J by 4 bases, with 14 bases between. The CDR3 sequence is 14 residues long. Germline CDR1 and CDR2: MDHEN and SYDVKM.